The 26 T cell receptor beta chains listed next were all sequenced from one sample in a study of cytomegalovirus exposure and HLA in healthy donors. It was with 60 Vbeta and 13 Jbeta primers that the PCR ran. Assay used: immunoSEQ multiplex PCR; TCRdb lists only in-frame clones, some missing. This repertoire includes over 65,000 clones. The specimen was PBMCs. These TCRs come from a man aged 30-40 years in good health and CMV-seronegative.

The rearrangement uses TRBV9 and TRBJ2-5; unclear D gene. The germline V and J ends were trimmed by 0 bases and 5 bases, with 8 bases remaining between them. Germline V lookup: CDR1 SGDLS, CDR2 YYNGEE. The CDR3 is made up of 13 amino acids. CDR3 in amino acids: CASSVDREETQYF. CDR3 sequence (DNA): TGTGCCAGCAGCGTAGACAGAGAGGAGACCCAGTACTTC.

V and J are TRBV6-1 and TRBJ2-7; D perhaps matches TRBD2 (6 bases). Deletions cut 0 bases from V and 4 bases from J, with 16 bases between. Germline CDR1 and CDR2: MNHNS and SASEGT. The CDR3 is made up of 16 amino acids. The CDR3 here is CASSEALLADVYEQYF. DNA for the CDR3: TGTGCCAGCAGTGAAGCGCTACTAGCCGACGTTTACGAGCAGTACTTC.

V is TRBV4-1 and J is TRBJ2-3; tentative D call: TRBD1 (5 bases). CDR1 and CDR2 from the germline V gene are MGHRA and YSYEKL. The CDR3 consists of 15 residues. Trimming removed 3 bases at V and 2 bases at J, with 12 bases between. The CDR3 reads CASSQERQFTDTQYF. As DNA, the CDR3 is TGCGCCAGCAGCCAGGAAAGACAGTTCACAGATACGCAGTATTTT.

This sequence joins TRBV7-9 and TRBJ2-7; no clear D gene. Germline assignment: CDR1 SEHNR and CDR2 FQNEAQ (reference sequence). CDR3 length: 14 residues. Trimming pared 4 bases from V and 2 bases from J, leaving 12 bases between. CDR3 coding DNA: TGTGCCAGCAGCTCATCTCCCCTAGCCTACGAGCAGTACTTC. It yields the protein CASSSSPLAYEQYF.

The CDR3 region is CASSQVWEHSYNEQFF. The CDR3 DNA reads as TGCGCCAGCAGCCAAGTGTGGGAGCACTCCTACAATGAGCAGTTCTTC. The chain carries TRBV4-3 and TRBJ2-1; perhaps TRBD2 as D (5 bases). CDR1 is LGHNA and CDR2 is YSLEER in the germline V gene. The CDR3 is made up of 16 amino acids. V gave up 1 base and J gave up 0 bases, with 10 bases separating them.

The chain recombines TRBV2 with TRBJ2-1; 9 nucleotides match TRBD2. Germline V gives CDR1 SNHLY, CDR2 FYNNEI. CDR3 length equals 14 residues. Unmatched junction bases numbered 4, after V lost 2 bases and J lost 8 bases. CDR3 region: CASSESGRSDEQFF. The DNA of the CDR3 is TGTGCCAGCAGTGAAAGCGGGAGGAGCGATGAGCAGTTCTTC.

The chain is built from TRBV7-2 and TRBJ2-7; the match to TRBD1 covers 9 bases. Germline CDR1 SGHTA, CDR2 FQGNSA. V was clipped by 4 bases and J by 0 bases; unmatched bases: 10. The CDR3 extends over 17 amino acids. The CDR3: CASSSGQGMRFSYEQYF. CDR3 DNA: TGTGCCAGCAGCTCAGGACAGGGGATGAGATTCTCCTACGAGCAGTACTTC.

This chain links TRBV5-6 with TRBJ1-2; 10 bases line up with TRBD1. V trimming: 3 bases; J trimming: 4 bases; junction bases outside the gene matches: 9. Germline loops: CDR1 SGHDT, CDR2 YYEEEE. This CDR3 has 16 amino acids. CDR3 residues: CASSYGTGVPLYGYTF. CDR3 bases: TGTGCCAGCAGCTACGGGACAGGGGTCCCCCTCTATGGCTACACCTTC.

This chain joins TRBV13 and TRBJ1-1, with D perhaps matching TRBD1 (6 bases). V was cut by 5 bases and J by 5 bases, with 12 bases left in between. This CDR3 contains 13 residues. From germline, CDR1 is PRHDT and CDR2 FYEKMQ (reference sequence). DNA for the CDR3: TGTGCCAGCAGCCTGGGGGGGCGAACTGAAGCTTTCTTT. Its protein is CASSLGGRTEAFF.

The V call is TRBV2, the J call TRBJ1-2; 8 positions match TRBD1. The V and J ends lost 6 bases and 4 bases, in that order; junction bases with no gene match: 7. This CDR3 has 14 residues. Germline values: CDR1 SNHLY, CDR2 FYNNEI. CDR3 region: CASRRTGSPYGYTF. In nucleotides, the CDR3 is TGTGCCAGCAGAAGGACAGGGTCCCCCTATGGCTACACCTTC.

The CDR3, as DNA: TGTGCCTGGAGTGTACAGCGGGTATACCTCGGGGAGCTGTTTTTT. Amino acids: CAWSVQRVYLGELFF. The J gene is TRBJ2-2, the V gene TRBV30, with a tentative D call TRBD2 (6 bases). Germline lookup yields CDR1 GTSNPN and CDR2 SVGIG (reference sequence). This CDR3 is built from 15 residues. Trimming left V 0 bases short and J 7 bases short, with 15 bases between.

The rearrangement joins TRBV4-3 to TRBJ1-2; D is undetermined. V was pared by 3 bases and J by 6 bases, with 20 bases between. The CDR3 is made up of 16 amino acids. Germline V CDR1 and CDR2: LGHNA, YSLEER. This chain's CDR3 is CASSHTTRRALNGYTF. Here the CDR3 DNA reads TGCGCCAGCAGCCACACAACCCGGAGGGCCCTCAATGGCTACACCTTC.

The chain uses TRBV7-9 and TRBJ2-7; D uncertain. With 5 bases removed from V and 3 bases from J, the gap between germline ends came to 14 bases. Germline V gene data show CDR1 as SEHNR and CDR2 as FQNEAQ (reference sequence). The CDR3 is 14 residues long. CDR3: CASSRLGGLYEQYF. The CDR3, as DNA: TGTGCCAGCAGCAGACTCGGTGGCCTCTACGAGCAGTACTTC.

The rearrangement uses TRBV5-1 and TRBJ2-5, with 12 bases identical to TRBD2. V shed 4 bases and J 1 base; nucleotides not matched to a gene: 2. Germline CDR1 and CDR2: SGHRS and YFSETQ. The length of the CDR3 is 15 residues. This chain's CDR3 is CASSRGLAGQETQYF. DNA for the CDR3: TGCGCCAGCAGCAGGGGACTAGCGGGCCAAGAGACCCAGTACTTC. The entire variable domain, with the rest obtained from reference TRBV5-1 and TRBJ2-5, is as follows: KAGVTQTPRYLIKTRGQQVTLSCSPISGHRSVSWYQQTPGQGLQFLFEYFSETQRNKGNFPGRFSGRQFSNSRSEMNVSTLELGDSALYLCASSRGLAGQETQYFGPGTRLLVL.

The genes are TRBV2 and TRBJ2-3; 9 nucleotides agree with TRBD1. The CDR3 has 12 residues. V shed 6 bases and J 5 bases; nucleotides not matched to a gene: 0. Germline loops: CDR1 SNHLY, CDR2 FYNNEI. In DNA form, the CDR3 reads TGTGCCAGCAGGGACAGGGGAGATACGCAGTATTTT. Translating it yields CASRDRGDTQYF.

As for this clone: The junction departs from the called germline gene at one end, perhaps through a read error. V is TRBV18 and J is TRBJ2-5; D perhaps matches TRBD1 (5 bases). CDR3 length: 13 residues. Germline values: CDR1 KGHSH, CDR2 LQKENI. As DNA, the CDR3 is TGTGCCAGCTCACCGACAGCCCAAGAGGCCCAGTACTTC. Translating it yields CASSPTAQEAQYF.

Comment on this clone: This same CDR3 is encoded by further DNA sequences in the sample. This chain joins TRBV5-1 and TRBJ2-1; 7 bases agree with TRBD2. The CDR3 extends over 15 amino acids. Germline V lookup: CDR1 SGHRS, CDR2 YFSETQ. V lost 0 bases, J lost 0 bases, and 0 bases stayed unmatched. CDR3 bases: TGCGCCAGCAGCTTGGTAGCGGGCTCCTACAATGAGCAGTTCTTC. It translates to CASSLVAGSYNEQFF.

The rearrangement links TRBV10-3 to TRBJ2-7, with 11 bases aligning to TRBD1. Germline V lookup: CDR1 ENHRY, CDR2 SYGVKD. J was trimmed by 1 base and V by 3 bases; bases with no gene match: 2. The CDR3 length is 15 residues. The CDR3 nucleotides are TGTGCCATCAGTGAACGGGACAGGGGGTCCTACGAGCAGTACTTC. As protein: CAISERDRGSYEQYF.

V is TRBV5-6 and J is TRBJ2-5; 11 nucleotides match TRBD2. The CDR3 loop spans 13 amino acids. Germline lookup yields CDR1 SGHDT and CDR2 YYEEEE. The V segment lost 4 bases and the J segment 4 bases; nucleotides outside the gene matches: 0. CDR3 DNA: TGTGCCAGCAGCGGGACTAGCGGAGAGACCCAGTACTTC. This encodes CASSGTSGETQYF. Together with reference TRBV5-6 and TRBJ2-5, the CDR3 gives the full variable domain: DAGVTQSPTHLIKTRGQQVTLRCSPKSGHDTVSWYQQALGQGPQFIFQYYEEEERQRGNFPDRFSGHQFPNYSSELNVNALLLGDSALYLCASSGTSGETQYFGPGTRLLVL.

The V call is TRBV7-9, the J call TRBJ2-7, with D perhaps TRBD2 (6 bases). Trimming stripped 4 bases from V and 0 bases from J, with 22 bases between. The germline V gene has CDR1 SEHNR and CDR2 FQNEAQ (reference sequence). This CDR3 has 18 residues. For the CDR3, the DNA is TGTGCCAGCAGCTCCCCAAAGGTGGGGACTCAAAGCTCCTACGAGCAGTACTTC. Its translation: CASSSPKVGTQSSYEQYF.

The chain carries TRBV5-6 and TRBJ2-7, with 9 bases identical to TRBD1. Germline V gene sequence: CDR1 SGHDT, CDR2 YYEEEE. V was pared by 4 bases and J by 10 bases, with 12 bases of the junction left unmatched. The CDR3 loop spans 14 amino acids. This chain's CDR3 is CASSVDRGGLKQYF. The DNA of the CDR3 is TGTGCCAGCAGCGTGGACAGGGGAGGTTTGAAACAGTACTTC.

This chain links TRBV9 with TRBJ2-7, with a tentative D call TRBD1 (5 bases). Trimming removed 5 bases from V and 4 bases from J, with 19 bases in between. CDR3 length: 15 amino acids. Germline loops: CDR1 SGDLS, CDR2 YYNGEE. Here the CDR3 DNA reads TGTGCCAGCAGTCCCACCCCCAGGGTAGAGTACGAGCAGTACTTC. As protein: CASSPTPRVEYEQYF.

The rearrangement joins TRBV11-3 to TRBJ2-2; D is unresolved. Between the trimmed V and J ends, which lost 5 bases and 2 bases, there was a span of 12 bases. This CDR3 contains 15 residues. CDR1 and CDR2 from the germline V gene are SGHNT and YENEEA. DNA of the CDR3: TGTGCCAGCAGCCCCGGTGGGCGAAACACCGGGGAGCTGTTTTTT. Its protein product is CASSPGGRNTGELFF. The variable domain in full, with the rest retrieved from reference TRBV11-3 and TRBJ2-2, is EAGVVQSPRYKIIEKKQPVAFWCNPISGHNTLYWYLQNLGQGPELLIRYENEEAVDDSQLPKDRFSAERLKGVDSTLKIQPAELGDSAVYLCASSPGGRNTGELFFGEGSRLTVL.

J is TRBJ1-5 and V is TRBV4-2, with 8 bases lining up with TRBD1. This CDR3 contains 14 residues. Trimming cost V 8 bases and J 2 bases; bases outside gene matches: 5. Germline V CDR1 and CDR2: LGHNA, YNFKEQ. CDR3 in DNA: TGTGCCAGCGCCGGGACAGGACGCAATCAGCCCCAGCATTTT. Protein: CASAGTGRNQPQHF.

The chain couples TRBV6-5 to TRBJ2-7; TRBD1 matches at 11 bases. Per germline, CDR1 MNHEY and CDR2 SVGAGI. The CDR3 is made up of 15 amino acids. The V segment lost 2 bases and the J segment 4 bases; nucleotides outside the gene matches: 4. DNA for the CDR3: TGTGCCAGCAGTTACCCTGGGACAGGGGGGTACGAGCAGTACTTC. Amino acids: CASSYPGTGGYEQYF.

This rearrangement joins TRBV15 to TRBJ2-2, with TRBD1 matching over 9 bases. CDR1 and CDR2 from the germline V gene are LNHNV and YYDKDF (reference sequence). With 3 bases clipped from V and 3 bases from J, the junction kept 8 bases outside the gene matches. The CDR3 runs to 17 residues. In DNA, the CDR3 is TGTGCCACCAGCAGGGGACAGGGTTCTTGGGACACCGGGGAGCTGTTTTTT. Its translation: CATSRGQGSWDTGELFF.